The clone carrying this TCR beta chain showed up just once. The antigen is unknown. A junction end diverges from the germline sequence, so it may reflect a read error. The data derive from a study of tumor-infiltrating lymphocytes in primary liver carcinoma. General observations from the study: Only about 7-24% of top clones were detected in all five tumor regions. Relative to blood, tumors carried a significantly larger fraction of the repertoire in their top 250 clones (p = 0.039). Whereas tumor region pairs overlapped more, tumor-adjacent and tumor-blood pairs overlapped less.

Unsorted bulk tissue (roughly 17-33 mg) underwent RNA and DNA co-extraction. Every single tumor sample held over 85% viable tumor cells. The CDR3 has 17 amino acids. Germline V gives CDR1 SGHAT, CDR2 FQNNGV. Starting material of about 0.45 ug total RNA yielded TCR beta cDNA via a constant-region primer. Three rounds of nested multiplex PCR with slightly modified ARM-PCR produced TCR beta libraries. The first two PCR rounds used TRBV1-TRBV30 primers with a Cbeta primer, about 9 cycles each. One entry per CDR3 protein, called by TCRdb with MiXCR from the multiplex PCR reads. The sample consists of around 71,000 distinct CDR3 sequences, about two thirds of them appearing once.

The clonotype was recovered from a woman aged 55-69 years with primary liver carcinoma and hepatitis B virus infection. The rearrangement uses TRBV11-2 and TRBJ2-3; the D gene could be TRBD1 or TRBD2 (5 bases each). What was sequenced was liver tumor tissue from sampling region 4. Subset reported: tumor region T4, right-lateral pole. Written as DNA, the CDR3 is TGTGCCAGCAGCTTAGGGAATCGAGGGGAAGGCACAGATACGCAGTATTTC. This gives the protein CASSLGNRGEGTDTQYF.